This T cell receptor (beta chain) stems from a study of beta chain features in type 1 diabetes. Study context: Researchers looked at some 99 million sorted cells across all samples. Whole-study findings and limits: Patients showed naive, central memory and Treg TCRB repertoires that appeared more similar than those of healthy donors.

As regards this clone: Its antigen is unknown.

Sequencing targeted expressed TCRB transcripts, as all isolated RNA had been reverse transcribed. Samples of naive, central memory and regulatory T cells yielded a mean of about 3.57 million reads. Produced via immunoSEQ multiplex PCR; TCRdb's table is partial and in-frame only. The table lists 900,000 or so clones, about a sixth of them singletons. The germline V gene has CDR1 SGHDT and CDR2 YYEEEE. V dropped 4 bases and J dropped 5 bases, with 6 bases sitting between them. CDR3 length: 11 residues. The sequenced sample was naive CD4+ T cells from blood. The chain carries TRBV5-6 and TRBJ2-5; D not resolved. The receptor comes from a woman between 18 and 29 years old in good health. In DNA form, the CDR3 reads TGTGCCAGCAGCAAGGAGGAGACCCAGTACTTC. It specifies CASSKEETQYF.